Here is one TCR beta chain with its context. The record originates from a study of PD-1 blockade in mismatch repair-deficient tumors. Trimming pared 5 bases from V and 7 bases from J, leaving 8 bases between. CDR1 and CDR2 from the germline V gene are MDHEN and SYDVKM. This CDR3 comprises 11 residues. Clones were sequenced by immunoSEQ multiplex PCR, and TCRdb holds only the in-frame ones, with some missing. The sample records fewer than 100,000 clones, around 85% being singletons. The sample in question was peripheral blood, obtained 12 weeks after starting pembrolizumab. The gene calls are TRBV28 and TRBJ1-2, with D possibly matching TRBD1 (6 bases). This TCR derives from an adult with mismatch repair-deficient cancer. Here the CDR3 reads CASSPGAGYTF. CDR3 coding DNA: TGTGCCAGCAGTCCGGGGGCTGGCTACACCTTC.